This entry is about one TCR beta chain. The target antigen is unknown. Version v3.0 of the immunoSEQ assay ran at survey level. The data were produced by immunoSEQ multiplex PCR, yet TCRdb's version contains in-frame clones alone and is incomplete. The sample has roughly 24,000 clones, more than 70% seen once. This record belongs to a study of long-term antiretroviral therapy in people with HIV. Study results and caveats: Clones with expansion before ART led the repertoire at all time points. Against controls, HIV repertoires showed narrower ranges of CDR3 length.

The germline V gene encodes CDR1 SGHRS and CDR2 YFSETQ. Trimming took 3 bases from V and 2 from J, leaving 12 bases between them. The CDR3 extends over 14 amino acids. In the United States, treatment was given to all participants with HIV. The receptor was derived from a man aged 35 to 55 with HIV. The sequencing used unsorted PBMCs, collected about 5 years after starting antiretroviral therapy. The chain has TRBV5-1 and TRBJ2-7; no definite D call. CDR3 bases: TGCGCCAGCAGCTCCGGACCTTCCCCCTACGAGCAGTACTTC. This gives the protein CASSSGPSPYEQYF. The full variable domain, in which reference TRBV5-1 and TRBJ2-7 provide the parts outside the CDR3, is KAGVTQTPRYLIKTRGQQVTLSCSPISGHRSVSWYQQTPGQGLQFLFEYFSETQRNKGNFPGRFSGRQFSNSRSEMNVSTLELGDSALYLCASSSGPSPYEQYFGPGTRLTVT.